The 12 T cell receptor beta chains reported below all come from one sample, sequenced in a study of shared clonotypes between healthy human individuals. The method was immunoSEQ multiplex PCR; TCRdb's version includes in-frame clones alone and lacks a portion of them. The data contain approximately 640,000 clones, 90% of them seen just once; the ten biggest clones take up roughly 36%. What was sequenced was memory CD8+ T cells from PBMCs. Described subset: CD45RO+ cells pooled with CCR7-negative TemRA cells. The receptors originated from a man aged 18 to 29 in good health. Some clones in this sample may be carry-over from other donors' samples.

V is TRBV11-2 and J is TRBJ1-1, with TRBD1 as a possible D gene (6 bases). There are 16 residues in the CDR3. CDR1 SGHAT and CDR2 FQNNGV come from the germline V gene. The V end was cut by 5 bases, the J end by 3 bases, with 19 bases between. Written as DNA, the CDR3 is TGTGCCAGCAGCCAAACCCTACAGGGCGTTTACACTGAAGCTTTCTTT. It codes for CASSQTLQGVYTEAFF.

The chain has TRBV2 and TRBJ1-5; 9 positions agree with TRBD1. The V gene's germline CDR1 is SNHLY and CDR2 FYNNEI. The CDR3 extends over 14 amino acids. After removal of 7 bases from V and 1 base from J, the junction contained 2 bases not matched to a gene. As DNA, the CDR3 is TGTGCCAGCAAGGGGACAGGGAGCAATCAGCCCCAGCATTTT. Protein product: CASKGTGSNQPQHF. The variable domain in full, completed from reference TRBV2 and TRBJ1-5, reads EPEVTQTPSHQVTQMGQEVILRCVPISNHLYFYWYRQILGQKVEFLVSFYNNEISEKSEIFDDQFSVERPDGSNFTLKIRSTKLEDSAMYFCASKGTGSNQPQHFGDGTRLSIL.

This chain joins TRBV7-9 and TRBJ2-1; a weak D match, TRBD2 (6 bases). The CDR3 is 12 amino acids. Germline CDR1 SEHNR, CDR2 FQNEAQ (reference sequence). Between the trimmed V and J ends, which lost 6 bases and 11 bases, there was a span of 14 bases. The CDR3 DNA reads TGTGCCAGCAGTAGATTAGCGGAGAAGCAGTTCTTC. Its protein is CASSRLAEKQFF.

The CDR3 loop is CASSLVGATEAFF. CDR3 DNA: TGTGCCAGCAGCTTGGTCGGGGCTACTGAAGCTTTCTTT. The chain carries TRBV5-5 and TRBJ1-1, with a tentative D call TRBD1 (5 bases). The CDR3 has 13 residues. CDR1 and CDR2 (germline): SGHKS, YYEKEE (reference sequence). Trimming shortened V by 0 bases and J by 5 bases, and 8 bases separated the two germline ends.

The rearrangement uses TRBV9 and TRBJ2-1, with TRBD1 matching over 10 bases. This CDR3 is 13 amino acids long. From germline, CDR1 is SGDLS and CDR2 YYNGEE. V trimming: 2 bases; J trimming: 13 bases; junction bases outside the gene matches: 6. The CDR3 coding sequence is TGTGCCAGCAGCGTCGGACAGGGGGTAGGCCAGTTCTTC. Protein sequence: CASSVGQGVGQFF. The whole variable domain, remainder taken from reference TRBV9 and TRBJ2-1, is DSGVTQTPKHLITATGQRVTLRCSPRSGDLSVYWYQQSLDQGLQFLIQYYNGEERAKGNILERFSAQQFPDLHSELNLSSLELGDSALYFCASSVGQGVGQFFGPGTRLTVL.

The chain carries TRBV10-3 and TRBJ2-5; 11 nucleotides line up with TRBD1. The closer fit of TRBJ2-7 to the DNA end suggests the J call may be wrong. The CDR3 covers 15 residues. Germline V gene data show CDR1 as ENHRY and CDR2 as SYGVKD. This CDR3 is CAISETGTGGYEQYF. DNA of the CDR3: TGTGCCATCAGTGAAACCGGGACAGGGGGATACGAGCAGTACTTC.

The V gene is TRBV6-5, the J gene TRBJ1-1; D not certain. Germline lookup yields CDR1 MNHEY and CDR2 SVGAGI. The V end lost 10 bases, the J end lost 0 bases, and 15 bases lay between the germline ends. The CDR3 is made up of 14 amino acids. The CDR3 spells CATSPVRMNTEAFF. The CDR3 DNA is TGTGCCACCTCCCCGGTACGGATGAACACTGAAGCTTTCTTT.

This clone occurred once. The chain joins TRBV19 to TRBJ2-7; no reliable D call. Germline V lookup: CDR1 LNHDA, CDR2 SQIVND (reference sequence). V lost 0 bases to trimming and J lost 6 bases, with 21 bases between them. The CDR3 extends over 17 amino acids. CDR3 sequence reads: CASSIDLETPSMGEQYF. The CDR3 nucleotides are TGTGCCAGTAGTATAGATCTCGAAACTCCCTCGATGGGCGAGCAGTACTTC. The full variable domain, with the rest looked up from reference TRBV19 and TRBJ2-7, is DGGITQSPKYLFRKEGQNVTLSCEQNLNHDAMYWYRQDPGQGLRLIYYSQIVNDFQKGDIAEGYSVSREKKESFPLTVTSAQKNPTAFYLCASSIDLETPSMGEQYFGPGTRLTVT.

The rearrangement links TRBV6-1 to TRBJ2-3; D unclear. This CDR3 is built from 18 residues. In germline, CDR1 is MNHNS, CDR2 SASEGT. Trimming took 0 bases from V and 4 from J, leaving 20 bases between them. DNA of the CDR3: TGTGCCAGCAGTGAAGCAGCATGGGCCAACTATTTGGCAGATACGCAGTATTTT. This codes for CASSEAAWANYLADTQYF.

The chain recombines TRBV15 with TRBJ1-1; D is undetermined. Between the trimmed V and J ends, which lost 5 bases and 1 base, there was a span of 11 bases. The CDR3 spans 14 residues. Germline V gene sequence: CDR1 LNHNV, CDR2 YYDKDF (reference sequence). The CDR3 DNA sequence: TGTGCCACCAGCCCCAATCTGGGGAACACTGAAGCTTTCTTT. It encodes CATSPNLGNTEAFF. Filled out from reference TRBV15 and TRBJ1-1, the complete variable domain reads DAMVIQNPRYQVTQFGKPVTLSCSQTLNHNVMYWYQQKSSQAPKLLFHYYDKDFNNEADTPDNFQSRRPNTSFCFLDIRSPGLGDTAMYLCATSPNLGNTEAFFGQGTRLTVV.

Comments on this clone: The CDR3 ends on some other residue instead of the conserved phenylalanine or tryptophan, so this is likely a read error. This sequence joins TRBV7-8 and TRBJ2-7; TRBD1 aligns across 7 bases. Trimming cost V 2 bases and J 9 bases; bases outside gene matches: 10. The CDR3 runs 14 residues. Germline assignment: CDR1 SGHVS and CDR2 FQNEAQ. CDR3 sequence (DNA): TGTGCCAGCAGCTTAAAAAGGACAGGAGGTGTGCAGTACCTC. Its protein is CASSLKRTGGVQYL.

The V and J genes are TRBV12-5 and TRBJ2-3, with D possibly matching TRBD1 (6 bases). This CDR3 comprises 13 residues. Trimming took 8 bases from V and 4 from J, leaving 13 bases between them. CDR1 is LGHNT and CDR2 is FRNRAP in the germline V gene. For the CDR3, the DNA is TGTGCTAGTAGACAGGAAATGGCAGATACGCAGTATTTT. Residues: CASRQEMADTQYF. Together with reference TRBV12-5 and TRBJ2-3, the CDR3 gives the full variable domain: DARVTQTPRHKVTEMGQEVTMRCQPILGHNTVFWYRQTMMQGLELLAYFRNRAPLDDSGMPKDRFSAEMPDATLATLKIQPSEPRDSAVYFCASRQEMADTQYFGPGTRLTVL.